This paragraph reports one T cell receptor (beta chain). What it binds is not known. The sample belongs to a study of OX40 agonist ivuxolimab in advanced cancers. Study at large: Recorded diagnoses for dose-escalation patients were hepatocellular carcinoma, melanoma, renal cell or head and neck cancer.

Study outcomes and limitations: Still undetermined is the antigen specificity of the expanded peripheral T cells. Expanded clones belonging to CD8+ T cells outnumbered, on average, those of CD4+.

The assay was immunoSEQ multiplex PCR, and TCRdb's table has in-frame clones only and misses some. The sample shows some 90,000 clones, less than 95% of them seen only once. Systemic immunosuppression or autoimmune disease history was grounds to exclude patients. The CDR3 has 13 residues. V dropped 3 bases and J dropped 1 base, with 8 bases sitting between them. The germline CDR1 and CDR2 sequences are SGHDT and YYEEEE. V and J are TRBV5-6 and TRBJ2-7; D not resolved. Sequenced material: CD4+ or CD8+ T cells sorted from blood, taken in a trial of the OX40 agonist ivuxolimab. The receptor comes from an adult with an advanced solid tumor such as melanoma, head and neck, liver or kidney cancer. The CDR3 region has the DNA TGTGCCAGCAGCTGGATGGGATCCTACGAGCAGTACTTC. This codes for CASSWMGSYEQYF.